Sequencing of this T cell receptor (beta chain) was carried out in a study of OX40 agonist ivuxolimab in advanced cancers. Germline V gives CDR1 ENHRY, CDR2 SYGVKD. V gave up 6 bases and J gave up 6 bases, with 12 bases separating them. The CDR3 extends over 13 amino acids. Repertoires were generated with immunoSEQ multiplex PCR, while TCRdb's copy carries only in-frame clones and drops some. The sample has some 55,000 clones, 65% to 85% seen once. The receptor was derived from an adult with an advanced solid tumor such as melanoma, head and neck, liver or kidney cancer. This specimen consisted of CD4+ or CD8+ T cells sorted from blood, obtained in a trial of the OX40 agonist ivuxolimab. The chain is built from TRBV10-3 and TRBJ1-5; no clear D. In DNA, the CDR3 is TGTGCCATCAGGGCCCAGCCCAGTCAGCCCCAGCATTTT. It is translated as CAIRAQPSQPQHF.